The 20 T cell receptor beta chains given below trace back to one sample, sequenced in a study of blood T cell repertoires in COVID-19. Sequencing was performed with immunoSEQ multiplex PCR; in TCRdb, only in-frame clones are kept and a portion is missing. The sample shows around 180,000 clones, approximately 87% of them seen only once. Sequencing was done on a sample of peripheral blood. The receptors derive from a man aged 40-50 years with active or convalescent COVID-19.

The chain links TRBV4-1 to TRBJ1-1; 9 bases match TRBD1. The trim removed 6 bases at V and 1 base at J, leaving 3 bases unmatched. CDR1 is MGHRA, CDR2 YSYEKL, per germline. The CDR3 runs 14 residues. The CDR3: CASSPGQGNTEAFF. The DNA of the CDR3 is TGCGCCAGCAGTCCGGGACAGGGGAACACTGAAGCTTTCTTT.

In its sample, this clone was seen a few times. The chain couples TRBV19 to TRBJ1-3; the D is unclear. Germline CDR1 reads LNHDA; CDR2 reads SQIVND (reference sequence). The CDR3 is 14 amino acids. V was pared by 5 bases and J by 0 bases, with 8 bases between. DNA for the CDR3: TGTGCCAGTAGTCTCTACCTCTCTGGAAACACCATATATTTT. Encoded protein: CASSLYLSGNTIYF.

The gene calls are TRBV30 and TRBJ2-7, with D possibly matching TRBD2 (5 bases). Trimming left V 0 bases short and J 6 bases short, with 21 bases between. Germline loops: CDR1 GTSNPN, CDR2 SVGIG (reference sequence). This CDR3 is built from 16 residues. This chain's CDR3 is CAWSVRAGRRTGEQYF. In DNA form, the CDR3 reads TGTGCCTGGAGTGTAAGAGCCGGACGAAGGACTGGCGAGCAGTACTTC.

The V gene is TRBV10-3, the J gene TRBJ1-5; 7 bases map to TRBD1. Germline CDR1 is ENHRY and CDR2 is SYGVKD. The V and J ends lost 4 bases and 1 base, in that order; junction bases with no gene match: 4. There are 15 residues in the CDR3. The CDR3 coding sequence is TGTGCCATCAGTGGTACAGGGGTGAGCAATCAGCCCCAGCATTTT. This encodes CAISGTGVSNQPQHF.

The rearrangement joins TRBV6-5 to TRBJ2-2, with 10 bases that match TRBD1. Germline CDR1 and CDR2: MNHEY and SVGAGI. The junction had 3 bases not matched to a gene; V was cut back by 2 bases and J by 6 bases. The CDR3 length is 15 residues. This CDR3 reads CASSYEGQGSGELFF. CDR3 nucleotides: TGTGCCAGCAGTTACGAGGGACAGGGGTCCGGGGAGCTGTTTTTT.

This chain links TRBV7-9 with TRBJ1-4; D unclear. The germline V gene has CDR1 SEHNR and CDR2 FQNEAQ (reference sequence). The CDR3 has 13 amino acids. Trimming removed 3 bases from V and 8 bases from J, with 10 bases in between. CDR3 protein: CASSFPLEEKLFF. In DNA, the CDR3 is TGTGCCAGCAGCTTCCCCCTGGAGGAAAAACTGTTTTTT.

The rearrangement links TRBV7-9 to TRBJ1-1, with D unclear. Deletions cut 2 bases from V and 1 base from J, with 5 bases between. The CDR3 runs to 13 residues. Germline-derived CDR1 and CDR2 are SEHNR and FQNEAQ (reference sequence). CDR3 DNA sequence: TGTGCCAGCAGCTTACAGGAGAACACTGAAGCTTTCTTT. Translation: CASSLQENTEAFF.

This sequence joins TRBV19 and TRBJ1-2, with D tentatively TRBD1 (5 bases). Trimming cost V 6 bases and J 7 bases, with 18 bases left between them. The CDR3 sequence is 14 residues long. CDR1 LNHDA and CDR2 SQIVND come from the germline V gene (reference sequence). The CDR3 DNA is TGTGCCAGTAGGACGGACAAGACTCAGGGTGGCTACACCTTC. Protein product: CASRTDKTQGGYTF.

This chain joins TRBV4-3 and TRBJ1-4; D possibly corresponds to TRBD1 (5 bases). Germline CDR1 LGHNA, CDR2 YSLEER. This CDR3 is 15 amino acids long. Trimming took off 0 bases at V and 6 bases at J, with 11 bases between the two ends. The CDR3 nucleotides read TGCGCCAGCAGCCAAGATTTCAAAGGGGATGAAAAACTGTTTTTT. Residues: CASSQDFKGDEKLFF.

The J gene is TRBJ1-3, the V gene TRBV10-3; D ambiguous. The V gene lost 10 bases and the J gene lost 2 bases, with 12 bases spanning the gap. The CDR3 length is 13 residues. CDR1 is ENHRY and CDR2 is SYGVKD in the germline V gene. CDR3 bases: TGTGCCACCCTGGGTCAGGCTGGAAACACCATATATTTT. As protein: CATLGQAGNTIYF.

The J gene is TRBJ2-3, the V gene TRBV5-1; 8 bases map to TRBD2. Germline CDR1 SGHRS, CDR2 YFSETQ. The CDR3 has 16 amino acids. V shed 4 bases, J shed 0 bases, and the junction held 7 bases outside the gene matches. CDR3 bases: TGCGCCAGCAGCCCCGGGACTAGTTCTAGCACAGATACGCAGTATTTT. The encoded protein is CASSPGTSSSTDTQYF.

Details on this clone: Relative to the germline gene, one junction end is altered; a read error may explain this. This chain connects TRBV6-5 to TRBJ1-2; 7 positions match TRBD1. Germline-derived CDR1 and CDR2 are MNHEY and SVGAGI. CDR3 length: 14 residues. CDR3 protein: CASSYRDRVNGYTF. The CDR3 nucleotides are TGTGCCAGCAGTTACCGTGACAGGGTAAATGGCTACACCTTT.

The chain has TRBV29-1 and TRBJ1-1; 7 bases agree with TRBD1. Losses at the gene ends were 4 bases for V and 5 bases for J; bases not matched to a gene: 7. The CDR3 has 13 residues. The V gene's germline CDR1 is SQVTM and CDR2 ANQGSEA. The CDR3 is CSVVRGLGTEAFF. The CDR3 nucleotides read TGCAGCGTTGTAAGGGGGCTTGGGACTGAAGCTTTCTTT.

In this sample, this clone turned up a few times. The rearrangement links TRBV28 to TRBJ1-1; no definite D call. V was trimmed by 1 base and J by 0 bases, leaving 6 bases between them. The CDR3 extends over 14 amino acids. Germline CDR1 MDHEN, CDR2 SYDVKM. Written as DNA, the CDR3 is TGTGCCAGCAGTTTATACGGGTTGAACACTGAAGCTTTCTTT. This translates into CASSLYGLNTEAFF.

This sequence joins TRBV6-1 and TRBJ1-3, with 8 bases fitting TRBD1. V lost 1 base and J lost 2; bases outside the gene matches: 4. This CDR3 is 16 amino acids long. Germline V gives CDR1 MNHNS, CDR2 SASEGT. The CDR3 nucleotides are TGTGCCAGCAGTGAAGACTCAGGGGGCACTGGAAACACCATATATTTT. Its translation: CASSEDSGGTGNTIYF.

The CDR3 DNA reads TGTGCCAGTAAGTCCGCGGCTCTATACTACAATGAGCAGTTCTTC. It is translated as CASKSAALYYNEQFF. The chain is built from TRBV19 and TRBJ2-1; no clear D. This CDR3 has 15 residues. Trimming left V 7 bases short and J 3 bases short, with 16 bases between. CDR1 LNHDA and CDR2 SQIVND come from the germline V gene (reference sequence).

The rearrangement uses TRBV2 and TRBJ2-7; D remains unclear. The CDR3 sequence is 13 residues long. The V and J ends lost 5 bases and 2 bases respectively, with 10 bases between them. Germline V gives CDR1 SNHLY, CDR2 FYNNEI. The CDR3 region is CASSPTNPYEQYF. CDR3 bases: TGTGCCAGCAGTCCAACAAATCCCTACGAGCAGTACTTC.

The chain uses TRBV6-1 and TRBJ2-5; perhaps TRBD1 as D (6 bases). The germline V and J ends were trimmed by 0 bases and 4 bases, with 12 bases remaining between them. Germline lookup yields CDR1 MNHNS and CDR2 SASEGT. The CDR3 is 15 amino acids. Written as DNA, the CDR3 is TGTGCCAGCAGTGAAGCGTGGGGGCGTCGAGAGACCCAGTACTTC. Its translation: CASSEAWGRRETQYF.

This chain connects TRBV9 to TRBJ1-2; weak D call: TRBD1 (5 bases). Trimming took 3 bases from V and 8 from J, leaving 14 bases between them. CDR1 is SGDLS and CDR2 is YYNGEE in the germline V gene. There are 13 residues in the CDR3. The CDR3 is CASSALGVGGYTF. In DNA form, the CDR3 reads TGTGCCAGCAGCGCGCTAGGGGTGGGCGGCTACACCTTC. The full variable domain, in which reference TRBV9 and TRBJ1-2 provide the parts outside the CDR3, is DSGVTQTPKHLITATGQRVTLRCSPRSGDLSVYWYQQSLDQGLQFLIQYYNGEERAKGNILERFSAQQFPDLHSELNLSSLELGDSALYFCASSALGVGGYTFGSGTRLTVV.

The V call is TRBV5-1, the J call TRBJ2-1; the match to TRBD2 covers 8 bases. This CDR3 has 15 residues. Germline-derived CDR1 and CDR2 are SGHRS and YFSETQ. With V trimmed by 6 bases and J by 5 bases, 10 bases remained unmatched. CDR3 sequence: CASTIRLASNNEQFF. In DNA, the CDR3 is TGCGCCAGCACCATCAGACTAGCGAGCAACAATGAGCAGTTCTTC.